Below, 20 T cell receptor beta chains from the same sample are listed, as sequenced in a study of blood T cell repertoires in COVID-19. The method was immunoSEQ multiplex PCR; TCRdb's version includes in-frame clones alone and lacks a portion of them. Of 150,000 to 200,000 clones in the sample, less than 85% were seen once. The sequenced sample was peripheral blood. The receptors derive from a woman aged 35 to 49 with COVID-19, enrolled during active disease.

The chain uses TRBV27 and TRBJ2-1; the D is unclear. This CDR3 is built from 14 residues. The V gene lost 5 bases and the J gene lost 6 bases, with 14 bases spanning the gap. The germline V gene has CDR1 MNHEY and CDR2 SMNVEV (reference sequence). The CDR3 DNA reads TGTGCCAGCAGTATAGTTGGTAAGCGCAATGAGCAGTTCTTC. As protein: CASSIVGKRNEQFF.

The J gene is TRBJ1-1, the V gene TRBV28, with 7 bases identical to TRBD1. CDR3 size: 13 residues. V gave up 7 bases and J gave up 1 base; unmatched junction bases: 3. The germline CDR1 and CDR2 sequences are MDHEN and SYDVKM. The CDR3 nucleotides read TGTGCCAGCAAGAACAGGGGGAACACTGAAGCTTTCTTT. Protein product: CASKNRGNTEAFF. The variable domain in full, with the rest retrieved from reference TRBV28 and TRBJ1-1, is DVKVTQSSRYLVKRTGEKVFLECVQDMDHENMFWYRQDPGLGLRLIYFSYDVKMKEKGDIPEGYSVSREKKERFSLILESASTNQTSMYLCASKNRGNTEAFFGQGTRLTVV.

The chain is built from TRBV10-2 and TRBJ2-2; 8 bases fit TRBD2. V lost 6 bases to trimming and J lost 0 bases; unmatched junction nucleotides: 6. CDR3 length: 16 residues. Germline V gives CDR1 WSHSY, CDR2 SAAADI. CDR3 in DNA: TGCGCCAGCAGAGGACCGGGACTAGCGAACACCGGGGAGCTGTTTTTT. It specifies CASRGPGLANTGELFF.

About this clone: It may be a read error: a sequence one base away is much more abundant. The chain couples TRBV28 to TRBJ1-2, with TRBD1 matching over 7 bases. Germline CDR1 is MDHEN and CDR2 is SYDVKM. The CDR3 consists of 12 residues. This CDR3 is CANSYDRAGYTF. The CDR3 DNA sequence: TGTGCCAACAGTTATGACAGGGCTGGCTACACCTTC.

The genes are TRBV5-4 and TRBJ1-1; D unclear. CDR3 length: 15 amino acids. Looked up from germline, CDR1 is SGHNT and CDR2 is YYREEE (reference sequence). Trimming removed 4 bases at V and 3 bases at J, with 16 bases between. In nucleotides, the CDR3 is TGTGCCAGCAGCAGCGAAATTAGGCGGGACACTGAAGCTTTCTTT. Translating it yields CASSSEIRRDTEAFF.

This chain joins TRBV18 and TRBJ2-3; 13 bases align to TRBD2. Per the germline V gene, CDR1 is KGHSH and CDR2 is LQKENI. The CDR3 sequence is 15 residues long. Unmatched junction bases numbered 2, after V lost 4 bases and J lost 4 bases. The CDR3 bases are TGTGCCAGCTCACTCGGACTAGCGGGAGCAGATACGCAGTATTTT. Protein: CASSLGLAGADTQYF.

J is TRBJ2-2 and V is TRBV13; 13 nucleotides line up with TRBD2. The CDR3 consists of 17 residues. Trimming took 7 bases from V and 4 from J; bases not matched to a gene: 9. Germline CDR1 reads PRHDT; CDR2 reads FYEKMQ (reference sequence). CDR3 sequence (DNA): TGTGCCAGCACCGAGGAGGGACTAGCGGGGTTCACCGGGGAGCTGTTTTTT. Residues: CASTEEGLAGFTGELFF. The full variable domain, completed using reference TRBV13 and TRBJ2-2, is AAGVIQSPRHLIKEKRETATLKCYPIPRHDTVYWYQQGPGQDPQFLISFYEKMQSDKGSIPDRFSAQQFSDYHSELNMSSLELGDSALYFCASTEEGLAGFTGELFFGEGSRLTVL.

In DNA, the CDR3 is TGTGCCAGCAGTTACCAGGAGAACACTGAAGCTTTCTTT. This gives the protein CASSYQENTEAFF. V and J are TRBV6-6 and TRBJ1-1; D is unresolved. The germline V gene has CDR1 MNHNY and CDR2 SVGAGI (reference sequence). With 2 bases removed from V and 1 base from J, the gap between germline ends came to 5 bases. The CDR3 is 13 residues long.

The V gene is TRBV11-3, the J gene TRBJ2-1; TRBD2 matches at 11 bases. Trimming removed 4 bases from V and 8 bases from J; junction bases left unmatched: 4. Germline V CDR1 and CDR2: SGHNT, YENEEA. The CDR3 loop spans 14 amino acids. The CDR3 DNA reads as TGTGCCAGCAGCTGGGGGACTAGCGGATATGAGCAGTTCTTC. Encoded protein: CASSWGTSGYEQFF.

DNA of the CDR3: TGTGCCAGCAGTCCAACAGGGGTACATGGCTACACCTTC. It encodes CASSPTGVHGYTF. The rearrangement links TRBV27 to TRBJ1-2; 7 nucleotides agree with TRBD1. CDR1 is MNHEY and CDR2 is SMNVEV in the germline V gene (reference sequence). With 5 bases clipped from V and 6 bases from J, the junction kept 6 bases outside the gene matches. There are 13 residues in the CDR3.

CDR3 sequence: CASWIRGRGTEAFF. The CDR3 coding sequence is TGTGCCAGCTGGATCAGGGGGCGGGGCACTGAAGCTTTCTTT. The chain links TRBV27 to TRBJ1-1; 8 nucleotides agree with TRBD1. This CDR3 region has 14 residues. The V gene end was trimmed by 8 bases and the J gene end by 4 bases; junction bases not matched to a gene: 9. From germline, CDR1 is MNHEY and CDR2 SMNVEV (reference sequence).

The chain couples TRBV6-2 or TRBV6-3 to TRBJ2-1; maybe TRBD1 (6 bases). CDR1 and CDR2 from the germline V gene are MNHEY and SVGEGT. The CDR3 sequence is 18 residues long. V gave up 0 bases and J gave up 8 bases, with 23 bases separating them. The CDR3 is CASSYSIELGMRTDEQFF. The CDR3 nucleotides read TGTGCCAGCAGTTACTCGATTGAACTAGGGATGAGGACAGATGAGCAGTTCTTC.

The chain has TRBV3-1 (or the pseudogene TRBV3-2) and TRBJ1-4; D not resolved. The germline CDR1 and CDR2 sequences are LGHDT and YNNKEL (reference sequence). V was clipped by 2 bases and J by 11 bases, with 15 bases between them. There are 14 residues in the CDR3. CDR3 in amino acids: CASSQPRLGEKLFF. The CDR3 coding sequence is TGTGCCAGCAGCCAACCGAGACTCGGAGAGAAACTGTTTTTT.

This sequence joins TRBV5-1 and TRBJ2-7; 7 bases align to TRBD2. The CDR3 extends over 14 amino acids. The trim removed 0 bases at V and 6 bases at J, leaving 6 bases unmatched. In germline, CDR1 is SGHRS, CDR2 YFSETQ. The DNA of the CDR3 is TGCGCCAGCAGCTTGGGGGGTGCTAGCGGCGAGCAGTACTTC. As protein: CASSLGGASGEQYF.

This chain joins TRBV5-1 and TRBJ2-2, with TRBD2 matching 11 bases. The CDR3 runs 24 residues. Trimming at V came to 4 bases and at J to 5 bases, leaving 31 bases not matched to a gene. From germline, CDR1 is SGHRS and CDR2 YFSETQ. The CDR3 DNA sequence: TGCGCCAGCAGCCCCGAGGGGGACAGCCGCGGGATCTATAGCGGGAGGGCCGAGACCGGGGAGCTGTTTTTT. It codes for CASSPEGDSRGIYSGRAETGELFF. The full variable domain, completed using reference TRBV5-1 and TRBJ2-2, is KAGVTQTPRYLIKTRGQQVTLSCSPISGHRSVSWYQQTPGQGLQFLFEYFSETQRNKGNFPGRFSGRQFSNSRSEMNVSTLELGDSALYLCASSPEGDSRGIYSGRAETGELFFGEGSRLTVL.

The chain recombines TRBV29-1 with TRBJ2-3, with TRBD2 identical over 7 bases. J gave up 2 bases and V 6 bases, and 11 bases lay outside the gene matches. Germline-derived CDR1 and CDR2 are SQVTM and ANQGSEA. The CDR3 loop spans 15 amino acids. The CDR3 DNA sequence: TGCAGCGTCGTAGGACTAGTCGATCCCACAGATACGCAGTATTTT. It translates to CSVVGLVDPTDTQYF.

This chain uses TRBV6-4 with TRBJ1-1, with D unresolved. The CDR3 totals 13 residues. Germline CDR1 and CDR2: MRHNA and SNTAGT. Trimming took 6 bases from V and 1 from J, leaving 9 bases between them. CDR3 sequence reads: CASSSNRNTEAFF. The DNA for the CDR3 is TGTGCCAGCAGCTCTAATAGGAACACTGAAGCTTTCTTT.

The chain has TRBV27 and TRBJ1-6; 7 bases match TRBD1. Germline V lookup: CDR1 MNHEY, CDR2 SMNVEV (reference sequence). The V and J ends lost 2 bases and 8 bases, in that order; junction bases with no gene match: 3. This CDR3 has 14 amino acids. DNA of the CDR3: TGTGCCAGCAGTTTACGACAGGGACATTCACCCCTCCACTTT. Its protein is CASSLRQGHSPLHF.

This chain uses TRBV2 with TRBJ1-4; no definite D call. CDR1 and CDR2 from the germline V gene are SNHLY and FYNNEI. Trimming shortened V by 8 bases and J by 3 bases, and 10 bases separated the two germline ends. The CDR3 contains 13 residues. The CDR3 loop is CASEDKANEKLFF. CDR3 DNA: TGTGCCAGCGAGGATAAGGCTAATGAAAAACTGTTTTTT.

This clone was detected only a few times. The genes are TRBV4-1 and TRBJ1-4; TRBD1 is a possible D gene (6 bases). This CDR3 is 14 amino acids long. Germline V gene data show CDR1 as MGHRA and CDR2 as YSYEKL. V was clipped by 5 bases and J by 3 bases, with 10 bases between them. CDR3 DNA: TGCGCCAGCAGCTCTCGGACAGCTAATGAAAAACTGTTTTTT. Amino acid sequence: CASSSRTANEKLFF.